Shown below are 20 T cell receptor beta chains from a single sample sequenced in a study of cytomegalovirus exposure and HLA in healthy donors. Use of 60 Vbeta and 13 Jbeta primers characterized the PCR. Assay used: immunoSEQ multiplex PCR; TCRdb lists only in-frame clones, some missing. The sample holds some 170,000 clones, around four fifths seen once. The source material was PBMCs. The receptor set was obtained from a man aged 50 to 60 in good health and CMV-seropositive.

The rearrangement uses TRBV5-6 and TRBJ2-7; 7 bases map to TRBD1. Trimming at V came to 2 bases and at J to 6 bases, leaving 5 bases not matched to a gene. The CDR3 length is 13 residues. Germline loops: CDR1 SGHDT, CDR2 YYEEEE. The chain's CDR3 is CASSFGTDGEQYF. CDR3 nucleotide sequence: TGTGCCAGCAGCTTCGGGACAGACGGCGAGCAGTACTTC. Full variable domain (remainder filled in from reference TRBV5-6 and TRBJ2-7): DAGVTQSPTHLIKTRGQQVTLRCSPKSGHDTVSWYQQALGQGPQFIFQYYEEEERQRGNFPDRFSGHQFPNYSSELNVNALLLGDSALYLCASSFGTDGEQYFGPGTRLTVT.

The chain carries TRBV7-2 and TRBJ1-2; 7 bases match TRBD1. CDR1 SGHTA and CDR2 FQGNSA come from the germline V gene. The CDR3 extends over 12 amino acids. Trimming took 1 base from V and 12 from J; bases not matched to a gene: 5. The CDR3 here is CASSLGRGGNTF. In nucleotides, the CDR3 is TGTGCCAGCAGCTTAGGAAGAGGGGGCAACACCTTC.

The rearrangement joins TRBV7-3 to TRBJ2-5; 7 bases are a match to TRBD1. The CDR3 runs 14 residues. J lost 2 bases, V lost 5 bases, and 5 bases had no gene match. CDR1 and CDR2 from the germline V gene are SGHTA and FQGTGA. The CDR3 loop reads CASSPGTVQETQYF. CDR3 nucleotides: TGTGCCAGCAGCCCCGGGACAGTGCAAGAGACCCAGTACTTC.

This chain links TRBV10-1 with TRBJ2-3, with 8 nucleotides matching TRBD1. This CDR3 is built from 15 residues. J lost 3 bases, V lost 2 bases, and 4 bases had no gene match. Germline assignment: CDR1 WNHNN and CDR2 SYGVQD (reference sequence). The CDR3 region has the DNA TGCGCCAGCAGTGAGGGACAGGGTACGACAGATACGCAGTATTTT. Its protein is CASSEGQGTTDTQYF.

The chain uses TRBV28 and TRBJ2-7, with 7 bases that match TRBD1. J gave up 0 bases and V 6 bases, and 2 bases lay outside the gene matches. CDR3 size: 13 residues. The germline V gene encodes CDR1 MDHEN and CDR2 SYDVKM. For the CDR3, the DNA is TGTGCCAGCAGGAGGGGGCCCTCCTACGAGCAGTACTTC. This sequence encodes CASRRGPSYEQYF. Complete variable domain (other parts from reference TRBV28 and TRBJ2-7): DVKVTQSSRYLVKRTGEKVFLECVQDMDHENMFWYRQDPGLGLRLIYFSYDVKMKEKGDIPEGYSVSREKKERFSLILESASTNQTSMYLCASRRGPSYEQYFGPGTRLTVT.

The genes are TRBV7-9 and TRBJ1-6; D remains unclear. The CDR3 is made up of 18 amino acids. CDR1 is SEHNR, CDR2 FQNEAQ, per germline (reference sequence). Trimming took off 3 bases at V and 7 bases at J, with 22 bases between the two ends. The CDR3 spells CASSLLWADVTKNSPLHF. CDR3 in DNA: TGTGCCAGCAGCTTGCTGTGGGCTGACGTGACGAAAAATTCACCCCTCCACTTT.

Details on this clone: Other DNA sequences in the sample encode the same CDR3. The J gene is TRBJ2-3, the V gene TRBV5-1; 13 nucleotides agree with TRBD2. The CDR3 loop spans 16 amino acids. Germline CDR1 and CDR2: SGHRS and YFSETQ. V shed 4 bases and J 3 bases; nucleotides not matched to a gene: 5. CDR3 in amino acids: CASSPGLAGETDTQYF. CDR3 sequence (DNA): TGCGCCAGCAGCCCAGGACTAGCGGGAGAGACAGATACGCAGTATTTT. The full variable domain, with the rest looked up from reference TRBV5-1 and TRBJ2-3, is KAGVTQTPRYLIKTRGQQVTLSCSPISGHRSVSWYQQTPGQGLQFLFEYFSETQRNKGNFPGRFSGRQFSNSRSEMNVSTLELGDSALYLCASSPGLAGETDTQYFGPGTRLTVL.

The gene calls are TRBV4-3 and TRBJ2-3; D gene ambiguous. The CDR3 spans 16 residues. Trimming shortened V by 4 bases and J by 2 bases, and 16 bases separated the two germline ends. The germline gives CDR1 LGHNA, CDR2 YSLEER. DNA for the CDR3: TGCGCCAGCAGCCCAGCCTTCGGGTCAGCCACAGATACGCAGTATTTT. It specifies CASSPAFGSATDTQYF.

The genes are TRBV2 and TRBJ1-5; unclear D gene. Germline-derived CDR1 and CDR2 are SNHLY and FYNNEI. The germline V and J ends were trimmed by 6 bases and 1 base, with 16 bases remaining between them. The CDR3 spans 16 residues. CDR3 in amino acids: CASSLGPSGSNQPQHF. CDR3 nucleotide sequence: TGTGCCAGCAGCTTAGGTCCCTCCGGGAGCAATCAGCCCCAGCATTTT.

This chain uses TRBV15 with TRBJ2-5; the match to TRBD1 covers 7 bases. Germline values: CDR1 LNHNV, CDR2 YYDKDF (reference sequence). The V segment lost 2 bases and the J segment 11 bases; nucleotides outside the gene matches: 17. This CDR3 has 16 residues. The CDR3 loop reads CATSRHRQGPFLEQYF. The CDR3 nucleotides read TGTGCCACCAGCAGACACAGACAGGGCCCTTTCTTGGAGCAGTACTTC.

The DNA for the CDR3 is TGTGCCAGCAGCCAAGATTCAGCGGAAAAAAACATTCAGTACTTC. It is translated as CASSQDSAEKNIQYF. The chain couples TRBV4-2 to TRBJ2-4; D might be TRBD2 (5 bases). CDR3 length: 15 residues. Trimming stripped 0 bases from V and 4 bases from J, with 10 bases between. Germline lookup yields CDR1 LGHNA and CDR2 YNFKEQ.

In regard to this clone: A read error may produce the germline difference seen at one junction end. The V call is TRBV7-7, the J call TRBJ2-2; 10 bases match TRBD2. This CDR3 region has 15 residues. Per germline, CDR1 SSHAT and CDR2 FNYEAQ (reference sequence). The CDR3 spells CASSRSGRDTGELFF. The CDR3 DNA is TGTGCTAGCAGCCGAAGCGGGAGGGACACCGGGGAGCTGTTTTTT. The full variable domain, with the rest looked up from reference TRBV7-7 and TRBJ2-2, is GAGVSQSPRYKVTKRGQDVTLRCDPISSHATLYWYQQALGQGPEFLTYFNYEAQPDKSGLPSDRFSAERPEGSISTLTIQRTEQRDSAMYRCASSRSGRDTGELFFGEGSRLTVL.

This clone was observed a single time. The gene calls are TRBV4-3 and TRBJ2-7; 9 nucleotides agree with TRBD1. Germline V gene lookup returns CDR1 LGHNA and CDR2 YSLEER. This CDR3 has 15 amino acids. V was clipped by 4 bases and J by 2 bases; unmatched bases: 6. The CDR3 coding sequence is TGCGCCAGCAGCCCCGGGACAGGGTTCGCCTACGAGCAGTACTTC. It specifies CASSPGTGFAYEQYF.

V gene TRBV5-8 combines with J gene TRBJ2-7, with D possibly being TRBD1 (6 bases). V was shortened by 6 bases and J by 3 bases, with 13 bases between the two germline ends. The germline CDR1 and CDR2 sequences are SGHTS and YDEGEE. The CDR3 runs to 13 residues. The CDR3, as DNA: TGTGCCAGCACAGGGGCCTTGGGCTACGAGCAGTACTTC. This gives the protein CASTGALGYEQYF.

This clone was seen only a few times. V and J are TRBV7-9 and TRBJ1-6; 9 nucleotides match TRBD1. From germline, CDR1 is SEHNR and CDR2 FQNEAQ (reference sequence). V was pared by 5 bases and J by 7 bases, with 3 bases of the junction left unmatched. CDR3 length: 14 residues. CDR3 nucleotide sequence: TGTGCCAGCAGCGGGACAGGGAGCAATTCACCCCTCCACTTT. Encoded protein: CASSGTGSNSPLHF.

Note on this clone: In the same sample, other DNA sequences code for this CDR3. In DNA form, the CDR3 reads TGCAGTGCTGGACAGGGCTATGGCTACACCTTC. This encodes CSAGQGYGYTF. This chain connects TRBV20-1 to TRBJ1-2, with 8 positions matching TRBD1. The CDR3 has 11 residues. V lost 5 bases to trimming and J lost 4 bases; unmatched junction nucleotides: 0. Looked up from germline, CDR1 is DFQATT and CDR2 is SNEGSKA (reference sequence).

CDR3 sequence (DNA): TGCGCCAGCAGCCAATCCGGGGATCCCTACGAGCAGTACTTC. Translation: CASSQSGDPYEQYF. The genes are TRBV4-1 and TRBJ2-7; a weak D match, TRBD2 (5 bases). CDR1 MGHRA and CDR2 YSYEKL come from the germline V gene. The CDR3 loop spans 14 amino acids. The V and J ends lost 2 bases and 2 bases respectively, with 10 bases between them.

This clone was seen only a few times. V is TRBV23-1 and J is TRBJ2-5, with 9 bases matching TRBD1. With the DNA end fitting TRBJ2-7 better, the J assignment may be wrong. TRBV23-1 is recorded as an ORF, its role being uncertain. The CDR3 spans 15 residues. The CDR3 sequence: CASSQPRDRAYEQYF. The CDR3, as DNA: TGCGCCAGCAGTCAACCCCGGGACAGGGCCTACGAGCAGTACTTC.

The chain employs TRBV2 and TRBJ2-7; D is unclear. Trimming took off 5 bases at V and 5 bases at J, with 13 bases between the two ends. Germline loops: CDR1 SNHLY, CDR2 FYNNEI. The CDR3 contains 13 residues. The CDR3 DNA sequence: TGTGCCAGCAGTTGGTCCATGAACAACGAGCAGTACTTC. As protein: CASSWSMNNEQYF.

The CDR3 here is CASSYSGLGYEQYF. DNA of the CDR3: TGTGCCAGCAGTTACTCCGGGTTGGGTTACGAGCAGTACTTC. The rearrangement uses TRBV6-5 and TRBJ2-5; no clear D. The J call is uncertain, as TRBJ2-7 better fits the DNA end. CDR1 and CDR2 from the germline V gene are MNHEY and SVGAGI. The CDR3 spans 14 residues.